This T cell receptor (beta chain) was documented in a study of blood T cell repertoires in COVID-19. About the study: Collection of acute and convalescent COVID-19 samples took place in the United States, Italy and Spain. Nucleic acid was either cDNA or gDNA, and it came from T cells, B-cell-depleted T cells, or PBMCs.

In Seattle, patients joined the study during active infection and were tracked longitudinally. Methods used by the authors: Amplified reference gene primers provided the basis for estimating nucleated cell counts. Some clones are missing from TCRdb's copy, which holds only in-frame ones; the method was immunoSEQ multiplex PCR. Clonal size and the V and J genes are those of that table, whereas D and trimming came from the DNA. The profile shows approximately 300,000 clones, approximately 90% of them singletons. The CDR3 contains 12 residues. V lost 3 bases and J 12 bases, leaving 15 bases between the germline ends. The germline gives CDR1 SGHDT, CDR2 YYEEEE.

V and J are TRBV5-6 and TRBJ1-2; tentatively, D is TRBD1 (5 bases). The sequencing sample was made of peripheral blood. This receptor was identified in a woman in her twenties or thirties with COVID-19, enrolled during active disease. CDR3 DNA: TGTGCCAGCAGCTGGGGCGGGGACGGGCACACCTTC. It translates to CASSWGGDGHTF.